The entry below gives a single T cell receptor beta chain sequence along with its context. CDR3 length: 15 amino acids. The germline V gene has CDR1 KGHDR and CDR2 SFDVKD. V was pared by 0 bases and J by 1 base, with 5 bases between. These data are taken from a study of tumor-infiltrating lymphocytes in oesophageal squamous cell carcinoma. TCRdb reanalysed the PCR reads using MiXCR and keeps one entry per CDR3 protein. The sample has some 11,000 distinct CDR3 sequences, roughly half seen once. The sequence was collected from a female donor with esophageal squamous cell carcinoma. V and J are TRBV24-1 and TRBJ2-2; D unresolved. The sample consisted of esophageal tumor tissue. CDR3 protein: CATSDLRQNTGELFF. The CDR3 DNA reads as TGTGCCACCAGTGATTTGAGGCAGAACACCGGGGAGCTGTTTTTT.